This entry lists 27 T cell receptor beta chains sequenced from one sample in a study of blood T cell repertoires in COVID-19. The table came from immunoSEQ multiplex PCR; TCRdb's copy has only in-frame clones and leaves some out. The table lists more than 300,000 clones, approximately 87% of them singletons. Sequencing was done on a sample of peripheral blood. The receptors were gathered from a woman in her twenties or thirties with COVID-19, enrolled during active disease.

The chain is built from TRBV11-2 and TRBJ2-3; no clear D. V was cut by 1 base and J by 3 bases, with 11 bases left in between. The CDR3 loop spans 15 amino acids. The germline V gene encodes CDR1 SGHAT and CDR2 FQNNGV. Written as DNA, the CDR3 is TGTGCCAGCAGCTTAGTCTCCCCTTTGACAGATACGCAGTATTTT. It translates to CASSLVSPLTDTQYF. Combining the CDR3 with reference TRBV11-2 and TRBJ2-3 gives the whole variable domain EAGVAQSPRYKIIEKRQSVAFWCNPISGHATLYWYQQILGQGPKLLIQFQNNGVVDDSQLPKDRFSAERLKGVDSTLKIQPAKLEDSAVYLCASSLVSPLTDTQYFGPGTRLTVL.

The chain combines TRBV5-4 with TRBJ2-2, with D possibly TRBD1 on 6 matching bases. From germline, CDR1 is SGHNT and CDR2 YYREEE (reference sequence). V was shortened by 2 bases and J by 1 base, with 12 bases between the two germline ends. CDR3 length: 16 residues. The CDR3 sequence is CASSLKPGQNTGELFF. For the CDR3, the DNA is TGTGCCAGCAGCTTAAAACCGGGACAGAACACCGGGGAGCTGTTTTTT.

In this sample, this clone turned up once. V and J are TRBV25-1 and TRBJ1-4, with 8 bases that match TRBD1. Germline V gene data show CDR1 as MGHDK and CDR2 as SYGVNS. V was pared by 7 bases and J by 1 base, with 5 bases of the junction left unmatched. The length of the CDR3 is 15 residues. The CDR3 sequence: CASNRGVGTNEKLFF. The CDR3 DNA reads as TGTGCCAGCAACAGGGGGGTGGGAACTAATGAAAAACTGTTTTTT.

This chain uses TRBV6-2 or TRBV6-3 with TRBJ2-7; 9 bases match TRBD2. V lost 2 bases, J lost 4 bases, and 9 bases stayed unmatched. The CDR3 consists of 16 residues. Germline CDR1 reads MNHEY; CDR2 reads SVGEGT. Written as DNA, the CDR3 is TGTGCCAGCAGTTACGCCCAGCGGGAGGTTATTTACGAGCAGTACTTC. Amino acids: CASSYAQREVIYEQYF.

This clone was found once. CDR3 region: CASSFSGTTYNEQFF. CDR3 in DNA: TGTGCCAGCAGCTTTTCCGGGACTACTTACAATGAGCAGTTCTTC. This rearrangement joins TRBV11-2 to TRBJ2-1; 7 bases agree with TRBD2. This CDR3 has 15 amino acids. V was pared by 3 bases and J by 4 bases, with 6 bases of the junction left unmatched. Looked up from germline, CDR1 is SGHAT and CDR2 is FQNNGV.

In this sample, this clone turned up once. The rearrangement uses TRBV27 and TRBJ2-3; a possible D gene is TRBD1 (5 bases). Trimming shortened V by 0 bases and J by 0 bases, and 10 bases separated the two germline ends. CDR1 MNHEY and CDR2 SMNVEV come from the germline V gene (reference sequence). The CDR3 consists of 16 residues. The CDR3 loop is CASSLSGRVSTDTQYF. CDR3 sequence (DNA): TGTGCCAGCAGTTTATCGGGCAGGGTGAGCACAGATACGCAGTATTTT.

The V gene is TRBV21-1, the J gene TRBJ2-6; the D call in the table, TRBD1, was not verified against the DNA. TRBV21-1 is a pseudogene locus. The length of the CDR3 is 20 residues. In DNA, the CDR3 is TGTGCCAGCAGCAAAGCCCCTACAGGGGGCGACAGCTCTGGGGCCAACGTCCTGACTTTC. This codes for CASSKAPTGGDSSGANVLTF.

This clone was found a few times. The chain is built from TRBV30 and TRBJ2-1; TRBD2 agrees at 9 bases. The CDR3 has 14 residues. Germline-derived CDR1 and CDR2 are GTSNPN and SVGIG (reference sequence). V was pared by 6 bases and J by 2 bases, with 5 bases of the junction left unmatched. In DNA form, the CDR3 reads TGTGCCTGTTCCCCTAGCGGGACCTACAATGAGCAGTTCTTC. Its translation: CACSPSGTYNEQFF.

V and J are TRBV5-4 and TRBJ2-1, with unresolved D. V lost 0 bases and J lost 5, with 15 bases in between. The CDR3 loop spans 16 amino acids. CDR1 is SGHNT and CDR2 is YYREEE in the germline V gene (reference sequence). CDR3 DNA: TGTGCCAGCAGCTTGGCCCCCAGGTTGGCTAACAATGAGCAGTTCTTC. Protein product: CASSLAPRLANNEQFF.

With respect to this clone: In the same sample, other DNA sequences code for this CDR3. This chain connects TRBV11-2 to TRBJ2-1, with 7 bases fitting TRBD2. CDR1 SGHAT and CDR2 FQNNGV come from the germline V gene. V gave up 1 base and J gave up 0 bases; unmatched junction bases: 0. CDR3 length: 15 residues. The CDR3 DNA reads TGTGCCAGCAGCTTAGGGGGGGGCTCCTACAATGAGCAGTTCTTC. Translated: CASSLGGGSYNEQFF.

The chain recombines TRBV11-2 with TRBJ1-4; 7 nucleotides align to TRBD1. The germline V gene has CDR1 SGHAT and CDR2 FQNNGV. The CDR3 consists of 16 residues. The junction had 6 bases not matched to a gene; V was cut back by 5 bases and J by 0 bases. The CDR3 sequence: CASSKGDSPTNEKLFF. The CDR3 bases are TGTGCCAGCAGCAAGGGGGACAGCCCAACTAATGAAAAACTGTTTTTT.

The chain uses TRBV9 and TRBJ2-1; possibly TRBD1 for D (5 bases). Germline loops: CDR1 SGDLS, CDR2 YYNGEE. The CDR3 has 14 amino acids. Trimming shortened V by 2 bases and J by 7 bases, and 13 bases separated the two germline ends. The CDR3 spells CASSVRHRGNEQFF. CDR3 bases: TGTGCCAGCAGCGTCCGCCATAGGGGTAATGAGCAGTTCTTC.

The V gene is TRBV28, the J gene TRBJ2-7, with 11 bases lining up with TRBD1. With V trimmed by 6 bases and J by 3 bases, 7 bases remained unmatched. The germline gives CDR1 MDHEN, CDR2 SYDVKM. The CDR3 runs 15 residues. DNA of the CDR3: TGTGCCAGCAGCTCGACCGGGACAGGGGGCTACGAGCAGTACTTC. It is translated as CASSSTGTGGYEQYF.

The CDR3 protein is CASSQNRGSGNTIYF. The CDR3 DNA follows: TGCGCCAGCAGCCAGAATAGGGGCTCTGGAAACACCATATATTTT. The V gene is TRBV4-1, the J gene TRBJ1-3, with a tentative D call TRBD1 (5 bases). Germline CDR1 and CDR2: MGHRA and YSYEKL. The CDR3 has 15 residues. With 3 bases removed from V and 0 bases from J, the gap between germline ends came to 9 bases.

This clone was observed a handful of times. The identical CDR3 is also encoded by other nucleotide sequences in the sample. V usage is TRBV28 and J usage is TRBJ1-6; the match to TRBD1 covers 9 bases. The CDR3 is 14 residues long. V shed 4 bases and J 10 bases; nucleotides not matched to a gene: 5. The germline V gene encodes CDR1 MDHEN and CDR2 SYDVKM. The CDR3 loop is CASSSGQGRSPLHF. The DNA for the CDR3 is TGTGCCAGCAGTTCGGGACAGGGACGGTCACCCCTCCACTTT.

This clone was seen once. The chain has TRBV29-1 and TRBJ2-5; TRBD2 matches 14 bases. Germline V lookup: CDR1 SQVTM, CDR2 ANQGSEA. The CDR3 contains 15 residues. The V gene end was trimmed by 4 bases and the J gene end by 3 bases; junction bases not matched to a gene: 4. CDR3 region: CSVGLAGGREETQYF. The CDR3 DNA follows: TGCAGCGTTGGACTAGCGGGAGGGCGGGAAGAGACCCAGTACTTC.

V is TRBV9 and J is TRBJ2-5; 11 bases agree with TRBD1. The CDR3 sequence is 15 residues long. Looked up from germline, CDR1 is SGDLS and CDR2 is YYNGEE. J was trimmed by 1 base and V by 4 bases; bases with no gene match: 3. The CDR3 protein is CASSRGTGGQETQYF. CDR3 in DNA: TGTGCCAGCAGCCGCGGGACAGGGGGCCAAGAGACCCAGTACTTC. The variable domain in full, with the rest retrieved from reference TRBV9 and TRBJ2-5, is DSGVTQTPKHLITATGQRVTLRCSPRSGDLSVYWYQQSLDQGLQFLIQYYNGEERAKGNILERFSAQQFPDLHSELNLSSLELGDSALYFCASSRGTGGQETQYFGPGTRLLVL.

The chain uses TRBV5-1 and TRBJ1-1; maybe TRBD1 (5 bases). CDR1 SGHRS and CDR2 YFSETQ come from the germline V gene. Between the trimmed V and J ends, which lost 0 bases and 0 bases, there was a span of 6 bases. CDR3 length: 14 residues. The CDR3 DNA sequence: TGCGCCAGCAGCTTGGAAGGGGTGAACACTGAAGCTTTCTTT. It encodes CASSLEGVNTEAFF.

The CDR3 nucleotides are TGTGCCAGCAGCCCGGGACAGGGTAGCAATCAGCCCCAGCATTTT. Its protein product is CASSPGQGSNQPQHF. The chain recombines TRBV7-2 with TRBJ1-5; 9 bases fit TRBD1. Germline CDR1 and CDR2: SGHTA and FQGNSA. The CDR3 is 15 residues long. Germline trimming cut 5 bases from V and 0 bases from J; bases unmatched to any gene: 2.

The CDR3 DNA reads TGTGCCAGCACTCCCGACAGGGGATACGAGCAGTACTTC. Amino acids: CASTPDRGYEQYF. The chain is built from TRBV12-3 or TRBV12-4 and TRBJ2-7; 8 nucleotides align to TRBD1. V trimming: 7 bases; J trimming: 4 bases; junction bases outside the gene matches: 6. The CDR3 is 13 amino acids.

This chain connects TRBV9 to TRBJ2-2; 7 bases are a match to TRBD2. The CDR3 has 17 residues. V was clipped by 1 base and J by 5 bases; unmatched bases: 11. Germline loops: CDR1 SGDLS, CDR2 YYNGEE. The CDR3 sequence: CASSVQGLVTETGELFF. For the CDR3, the DNA is TGTGCCAGCAGCGTACAAGGACTAGTAACGGAGACCGGGGAGCTGTTTTTT.

This rearrangement joins TRBV7-2 to TRBJ2-1; possible D gene TRBD2, 5 bases. Germline V gives CDR1 SGHTA, CDR2 FQGNSA. The CDR3 length is 13 residues. V dropped 2 bases and J dropped 7 bases, with 9 bases sitting between them. The CDR3 coding sequence is TGTGCCAGCAGCTTACGAGGGTGGAATGAGCAGTTCTTC. Its translation is CASSLRGWNEQFF.

This clone has a handful of counts. The chain combines TRBV24-1 with TRBJ2-1; TRBD1 aligns across 7 bases. Germline V gene data show CDR1 as KGHDR and CDR2 as SFDVKD. CDR3 length: 16 residues. Trimming at V came to 5 bases and at J to 3 bases, leaving 9 bases not matched to a gene. CDR3 DNA: TGTGCCACCAGTGGTCTACAGGGGAGAGACTACAATGAGCAGTTCTTC. It is translated as CATSGLQGRDYNEQFF.

The gene calls are TRBV6-2 or TRBV6-3 and TRBJ2-7; 9 nucleotides align to TRBD2. The CDR3 runs 16 residues. The V gene end was trimmed by 0 bases and the J gene end by 2 bases; junction bases not matched to a gene: 5. Germline values: CDR1 MNHEY, CDR2 SVGEGT. The CDR3 sequence: CASSYSALAGTYEQYF. The CDR3 DNA reads TGTGCCAGCAGTTACTCGGCCCTAGCGGGAACCTACGAGCAGTACTTC.

The CDR3 DNA is TGTGCCAGCAGCGGGCACAGGGTATCAGGGGCCAACGTCCTGACTTTC. Translation gives CASSGHRVSGANVLTF. The rearrangement joins TRBV9 to TRBJ2-6; maybe TRBD1 (6 bases). The CDR3 is 16 residues long. V was pared by 3 bases and J by 4 bases, with 14 bases between. Germline CDR1 reads SGDLS; CDR2 reads YYNGEE.

The V and J genes are TRBV5-1 and TRBJ1-4, with 8 bases fitting TRBD1. The CDR3 contains 15 residues. Trimming removed 4 bases from V and 6 bases from J; junction bases left unmatched: 8. Germline V CDR1 and CDR2: SGHRS, YFSETQ. The CDR3 nucleotides read TGCGCCAGCAGCGGGGCCGGGACAGGCTATGAAAAACTGTTTTTT. Its translation is CASSGAGTGYEKLFF.

V is TRBV6-1 and J is TRBJ1-3, with 7 bases matching TRBD1. The CDR3 consists of 20 residues. The ends lost 2 bases at V and 0 bases at J; junction bases unmatched: 16. Germline CDR1 and CDR2: MNHNS and SASEGT. DNA of the CDR3: TGTGCCAGCAGTGAATATCTGAGGGAATTACAGGGGAGCTCTGGAAACACCATATATTTT. It specifies CASSEYLRELQGSSGNTIYF.